This T cell receptor (beta chain) was profiled in a study of shared clonotypes between healthy human individuals (dated by TCRdb to 2019 to 2021). Regarding the research as a whole: A couple of women and a few men aged 18 to 49 years were included in the cohort. To estimate repertoire size and how much clonotypes are shared between individuals, the study performed deep sequencing of blood TCR repertoires from 4 to 6 healthy adults. Different laboratories and diverse techniques were used to prepare libraries and sequence TCR repertoires, to increase sequencing depth and limit assay-specific biases. Between about 0.94 and 8.9 billion PBMCs per donor were obtained by leukapheresis. Beyond this particular receptor, the publication reports: The small number of donors limited the genetic and exposure-history diversity represented. Pairwise subsampling led to the expectation that sequencing depth would affect the degree of clonotype sharing among donors. Only blood was sampled, and tissue TCR repertoires likely differ from those in blood.

CDR1 SQVTM and CDR2 ANQGSEA were looked up in the germline V gene. V gives up 7 bases and J gives up 6 bases, and the segment between their germline ends measures 12 bases. The CDR3 contains 11 residues, cysteine and phenylalanine counted. Left in the record is the CDR3 DNA by itself, 33 bases read in frame from the first base. On this clone itself: It has no known antigen specificity. Qualities for individual bases were not recorded, and no much larger clone is one base off.

Using the deep immunoSEQ assay, TCR CDR3 regions were amplified from genomic DNA by multiplex PCR. Genomic DNA extracted from each cell subset was distributed evenly over all wells of several immunoSEQ 96-well plates, and each plate served as one replicate. For unsorted PBMC, 250 to 350 ng genomic DNA, equal to about 30,000 T cell genomes, was loaded into each replicate PCR. Unsorted PBMC genomic DNA was sequenced across ten immunoSEQ deep assay plates. The purified libraries were quantified using a Qubit 3.0 fluorometer, sized with a Bioanalyzer 2100, and then quantified again using the KAPA Library Quantification kit. Every immunoSEQ 96-well plate was sequenced on a separate single-read 150-cycle Illumina NextSeq 550 flow cell. Per the source publication's procedure: The immunoSEQ output contained only junctional sequences without quality scores, so filtering could not match that applied to full-length reads. Sequences were annotated with PyIR, a Python wrapper for IgBLAST v1.9, and V/J genes and CDR3 were assigned using IMGT germline references. Reads with weak V/J assignments (E-value above 1e-6), missing CDR3, stop codons, out-of-frame junctions, or ambiguous translated residues were removed. V3J clonotypes were defined as sequences sharing an identical inferred V gene, J gene, and CDR3 amino acid sequence. To compute the percentage overlap between repertoires, the number of shared unique clonotypes was divided by the size of the smaller repertoire. Richness of each repertoire was evaluated using RTK rarefaction, the Chao1 estimator, and Recon v2.1 estimates of unobserved clonotypes. The table comes from immuneACCESS by way of TCRdb, which keeps in-frame sequences with V and J called. Part of the clones is missing from these tables; in studies checked, under half for an unresolved V gene and the rest for unknown reasons. V, J and clone size are taken as reported in that table, and D and trimming were inferred from the DNA itself. The sample data list 450,000 to 650,000 clones, and around 80% of these were observed just once. 12% of the sample lies in the top ten.

Donors were healthy HIV-negative adults with no recently reported acute infections or vaccinations. Only Caucasian adults living in Nashville, Tennessee, USA were represented among the donors. For unsorted samples, some 100 million PBMCs were counted, and genomic DNA was extracted using the QIAamp DNA Blood Mini kit. Blood was obtained by leukapheresis, after which PBMCs were separated by Ficoll-Histopaque density gradient centrifugation and cryopreserved in liquid nitrogen vapor phase. The receptor comes from a woman in her 40s in good health. Some clones in this sample may be carry-over from other donors' samples. Source material: PBMCs. This chain is built from TRBV29-1 and TRBJ1-2; TRBD1 is perhaps the D gene, given 5 matching bases. The CDR3 in this case is CSAEEGHGYTF. The DNA is as follows: TGCAGCGCCGAAGAGGGGCATGGCTACACCTTC.